This T cell receptor beta chain comes out of a study of response to subunit inactivated influenza vaccine. This clonotype has only a few counts. From germline, CDR1 is SGHAT and CDR2 FQNNGV. This CDR3 spans 15 amino acids. V was clipped by 1 base and J by 3 bases, with 13 bases between them. TCRdb fed the RT-PCR reads into MiXCR, producing one record per CDR3 protein. The sample lists about 540,000 distinct CDR3 sequences; approximately 22% were seen once. These data were also filed under a second study, of T cells expressing NK-cell markers. That paper notes: Scientists made TCR beta cDNA using 5'RACE template switching with UMIs.

The chain carries TRBV11-2 and TRBJ2-7, with D possibly being TRBD1 (6 bases). The sample consisted of CD4+ T cells sorted from PBMCs, taken less than 13 days after vaccination. This clonotype was sampled from a man aged 50 or older who received an inactivated influenza vaccine. CDR3 DNA sequence: TGTGCCAGCAGCTTAGGTAACGGGGACATCTACGAGCAGTACTTC. Protein sequence: CASSLGNGDIYEQYF.